This T cell receptor beta chain emerged from a study of blood T cell repertoires in COVID-19. At the level of the study: The samples span acute and convalescent COVID-19 from the United States, Italy and Spain.

Some clones are missing from TCRdb's copy, which holds only in-frame ones; the method was immunoSEQ multiplex PCR. The data show approximately 150,000 clones, 80% to 90% seen once. Germline loops: CDR1 KGHSH, CDR2 LQKENI. The CDR3 covers 14 residues. Trimming removed 4 bases from V and 4 bases from J, with 11 bases in between. This clone appeared a few times. This sequence originates from a woman aged 45 to 65 with acute or convalescent COVID-19. This chain connects TRBV18 to TRBJ1-5; TRBD1 might be the D (6 bases). Sequenced sample: peripheral blood. CDR3 sequence: CASSLNRANQPQHF. The CDR3 DNA is TGTGCCAGCTCACTCAACAGGGCTAATCAGCCCCAGCATTTT.